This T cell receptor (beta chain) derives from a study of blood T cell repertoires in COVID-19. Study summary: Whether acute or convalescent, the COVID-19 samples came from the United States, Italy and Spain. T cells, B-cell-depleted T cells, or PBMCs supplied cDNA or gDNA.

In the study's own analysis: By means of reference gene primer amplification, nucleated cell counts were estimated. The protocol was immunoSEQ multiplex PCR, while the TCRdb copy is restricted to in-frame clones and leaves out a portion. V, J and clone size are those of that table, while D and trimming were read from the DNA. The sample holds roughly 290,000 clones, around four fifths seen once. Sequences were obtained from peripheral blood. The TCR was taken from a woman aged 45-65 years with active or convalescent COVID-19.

CDR3 loop: CASSLERSRTGELFF. The CDR3 DNA follows: TGCGCCAGCAGCTTGGAAAGGTCGCGGACCGGGGAGCTGTTTTTT. The chain joins TRBV5-1 to TRBJ2-2; D gene uncertain. Trimming left V 0 bases short and J 5 bases short, with 11 bases between. Per germline, CDR1 SGHRS and CDR2 YFSETQ. The CDR3 consists of 15 residues.